What follows is one T cell receptor (beta chain) and its context. Its target is unknown. The identical CDR3 is also encoded by other nucleotide sequences in the sample. This CDR3 has 13 residues. Per germline, CDR1 LNHNV and CDR2 YYDKDF (reference sequence). The cohort excluded patients with autoimmune disease history or systemic immunosuppression. This entry comes from a study of OX40 agonist ivuxolimab in advanced cancers. Across the study: At under 85% male, the cohort had a mean age of 60 years, ranging from roughly 20 to 79.

Some clones are missing from TCRdb's copy, which holds only in-frame ones; the method was immunoSEQ multiplex PCR. This sample has roughly 28,000 clones; approximately 78% occur once, and the top ten carry around a fifth. Study conclusions and caveats: Both CD4+ and CD8+ T cell populations in blood had undergone clonal expansion by week 6 at 0.1 to 3.0 mg/kg.

The sequencing used CD4+ or CD8+ T cells sorted from blood, collected in a trial of the OX40 agonist ivuxolimab. This clonotype was sampled from an adult with an advanced solid tumor such as melanoma, head and neck, liver or kidney cancer. V gene TRBV15 combines with J gene TRBJ2-1; 7 bases match TRBD1. The CDR3 nucleotides are TGTCCCAGGGCCAGGGGGTTTTACAATGAGCAGTTCTTC. It encodes CPRARGFYNEQFF.